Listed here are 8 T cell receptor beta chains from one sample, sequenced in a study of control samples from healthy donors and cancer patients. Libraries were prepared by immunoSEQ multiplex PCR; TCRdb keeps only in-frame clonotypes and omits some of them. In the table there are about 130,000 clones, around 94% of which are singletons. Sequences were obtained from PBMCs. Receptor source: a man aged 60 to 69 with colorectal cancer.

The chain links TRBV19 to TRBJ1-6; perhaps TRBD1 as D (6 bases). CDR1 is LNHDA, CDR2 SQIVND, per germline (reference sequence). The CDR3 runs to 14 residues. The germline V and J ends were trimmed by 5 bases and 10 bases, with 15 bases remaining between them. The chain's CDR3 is CASSSTRTVSPLHF. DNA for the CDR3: TGTGCCAGTAGTTCAACCCGGACAGTATCACCCCTCCACTTT. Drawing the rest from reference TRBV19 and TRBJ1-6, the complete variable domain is DGGITQSPKYLFRKEGQNVTLSCEQNLNHDAMYWYRQDPGQGLRLIYYSQIVNDFQKGDIAEGYSVSREKKESFPLTVTSAQKNPTAFYLCASSSTRTVSPLHFGNGTRLTVT.

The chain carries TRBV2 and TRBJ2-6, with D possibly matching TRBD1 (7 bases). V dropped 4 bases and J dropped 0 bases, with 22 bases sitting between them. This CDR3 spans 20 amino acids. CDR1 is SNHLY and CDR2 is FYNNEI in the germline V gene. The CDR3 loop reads CASSGQGGKKGGSGANVLTF. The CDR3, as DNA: TGTGCCAGCAGTGGACAGGGTGGGAAGAAGGGGGGCTCTGGGGCCAACGTCCTGACTTTC.

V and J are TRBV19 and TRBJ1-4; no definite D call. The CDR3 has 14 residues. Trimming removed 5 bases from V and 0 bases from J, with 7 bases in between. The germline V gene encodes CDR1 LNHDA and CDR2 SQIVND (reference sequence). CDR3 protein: CASSPGTTNEKLFF. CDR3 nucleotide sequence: TGTGCCAGTAGTCCCGGTACAACTAATGAAAAACTGTTTTTT. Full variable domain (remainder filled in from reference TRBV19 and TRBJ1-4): DGGITQSPKYLFRKEGQNVTLSCEQNLNHDAMYWYRQDPGQGLRLIYYSQIVNDFQKGDIAEGYSVSREKKESFPLTVTSAQKNPTAFYLCASSPGTTNEKLFFGSGTQLSVL.

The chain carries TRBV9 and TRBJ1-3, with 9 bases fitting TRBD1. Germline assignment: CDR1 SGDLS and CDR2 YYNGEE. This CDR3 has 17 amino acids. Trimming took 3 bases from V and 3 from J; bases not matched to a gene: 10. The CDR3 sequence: CASSGRQGEDFGNTIYF. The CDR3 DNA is TGTGCCAGCAGCGGCCGACAGGGGGAAGACTTTGGAAACACCATATATTTT.

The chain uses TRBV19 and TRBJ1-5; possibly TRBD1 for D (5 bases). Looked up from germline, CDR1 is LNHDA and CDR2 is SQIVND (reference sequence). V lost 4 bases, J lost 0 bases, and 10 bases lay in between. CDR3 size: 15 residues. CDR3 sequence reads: CASSRGTDSNQPQHF. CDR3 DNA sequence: TGTGCCAGTAGTAGGGGGACCGATAGCAATCAGCCCCAGCATTTT.

CDR3 bases: TGTGCCAGCGCTAGCGGGGGGGGCTTCTACGAGCAGTACTTC. Translation gives CASASGGGFYEQYF. This sequence joins TRBV6-4 and TRBJ2-7; the match to TRBD2 covers 12 bases. J gave up 3 bases and V 8 bases, and 5 bases lay outside the gene matches. CDR1 is MRHNA and CDR2 is SNTAGT in the germline V gene. CDR3 length: 14 amino acids.

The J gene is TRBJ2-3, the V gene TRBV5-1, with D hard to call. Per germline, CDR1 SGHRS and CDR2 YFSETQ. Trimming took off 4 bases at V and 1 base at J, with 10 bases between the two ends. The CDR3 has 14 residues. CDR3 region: CASSLRPGTDTQYF. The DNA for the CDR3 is TGCGCCAGCAGCCTCAGACCAGGCACAGATACGCAGTATTTT. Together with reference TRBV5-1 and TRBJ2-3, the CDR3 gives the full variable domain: KAGVTQTPRYLIKTRGQQVTLSCSPISGHRSVSWYQQTPGQGLQFLFEYFSETQRNKGNFPGRFSGRQFSNSRSEMNVSTLELGDSALYLCASSLRPGTDTQYFGPGTRLTVL.

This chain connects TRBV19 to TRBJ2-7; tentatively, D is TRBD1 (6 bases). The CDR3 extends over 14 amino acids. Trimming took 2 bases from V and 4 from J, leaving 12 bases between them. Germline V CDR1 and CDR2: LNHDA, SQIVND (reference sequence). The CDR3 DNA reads TGTGCCAGTAGTATAACCAGGGGACATTACGAGCAGTACTTC. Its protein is CASSITRGHYEQYF.